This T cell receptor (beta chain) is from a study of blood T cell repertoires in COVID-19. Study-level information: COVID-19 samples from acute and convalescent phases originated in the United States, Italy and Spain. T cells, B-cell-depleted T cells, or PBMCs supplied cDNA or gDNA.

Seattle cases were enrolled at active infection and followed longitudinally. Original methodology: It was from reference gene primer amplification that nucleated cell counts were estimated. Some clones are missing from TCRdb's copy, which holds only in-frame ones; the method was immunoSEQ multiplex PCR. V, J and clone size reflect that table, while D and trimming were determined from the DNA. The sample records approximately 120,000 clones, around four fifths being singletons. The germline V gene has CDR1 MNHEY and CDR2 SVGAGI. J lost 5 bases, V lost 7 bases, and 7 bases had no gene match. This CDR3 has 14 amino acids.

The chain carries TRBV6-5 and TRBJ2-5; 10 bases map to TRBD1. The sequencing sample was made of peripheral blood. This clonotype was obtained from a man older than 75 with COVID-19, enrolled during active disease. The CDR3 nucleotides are TGTGCCAGCAAGCGGGACAGGGGACGGGAGACCCAGTACTTC. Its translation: CASKRDRGRETQYF.